This TCR beta chain is from a study of human T cells and chemical hapten exposure. Across the study: The use of 2% DPC on 2 cm by 2 cm of upper inner arm skin constituted sensitization. Whole-study results and caveats: A positive correlation with patch test score was shown by PT1 expanded TCR counts.

Noted time point: patch test 1, 2 weeks after DPC sensitization. The sample's treatment: therapeutic diphenylcyclopropenone sensitization with weekly scalp DPC. Individual cDNA molecules received unique molecular identifiers in the library. TCRdb reanalysed the RACE reads using MiXCR and keeps one entry per CDR3 protein. The data show around 300,000 distinct CDR3 sequences, with under 9% seen just once and 7% to 10% held by the top ten. The CDR3 covers 17 residues. Trimming cost V 8 bases and J 4 bases, with 25 bases left between them. In germline, CDR1 is MNHEY, CDR2 SMNVEV (reference sequence). The sample holds a few counts of this clonotype. Antigen unknown.

This material consisted of whole blood, taken in connection with sensitization to the hapten diphenylcyclopropenone (DPC). The chain links TRBV27 to TRBJ2-3; D may be TRBD2 (5 bases). This receptor was obtained from a woman aged 18-29 years with alopecia areata. Some clones in this sample may be carry-over from other donors' samples. CDR3 amino acids: CASHPRRPQEAADTQYF. The CDR3 DNA sequence: TGTGCCAGCCACCCGAGGAGGCCCCAGGAAGCGGCAGATACGCAGTATTTT.